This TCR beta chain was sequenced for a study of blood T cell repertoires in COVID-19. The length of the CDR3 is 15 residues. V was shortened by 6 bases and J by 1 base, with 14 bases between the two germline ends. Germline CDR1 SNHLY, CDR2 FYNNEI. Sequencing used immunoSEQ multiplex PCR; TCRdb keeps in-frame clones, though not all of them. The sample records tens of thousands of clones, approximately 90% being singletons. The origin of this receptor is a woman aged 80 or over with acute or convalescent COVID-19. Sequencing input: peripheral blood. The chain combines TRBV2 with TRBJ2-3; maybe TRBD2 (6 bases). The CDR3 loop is CASRPAREGTDTQYF. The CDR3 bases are TGTGCCAGCAGACCCGCGAGGGAGGGCACAGATACGCAGTATTTT.